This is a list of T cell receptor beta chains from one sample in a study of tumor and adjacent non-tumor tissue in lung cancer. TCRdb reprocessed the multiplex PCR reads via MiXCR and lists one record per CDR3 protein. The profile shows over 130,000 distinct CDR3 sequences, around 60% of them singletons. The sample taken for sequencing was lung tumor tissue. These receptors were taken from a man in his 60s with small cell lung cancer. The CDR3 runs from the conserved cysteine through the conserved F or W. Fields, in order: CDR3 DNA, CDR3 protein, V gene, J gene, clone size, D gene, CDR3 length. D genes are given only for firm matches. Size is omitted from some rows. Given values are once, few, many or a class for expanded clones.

TGTAGTGCTTGGGAGAGGGGGGCAAAGGCCCAGTACTTT	CSAWERGAKAQYF	TRBV20-1	TRBJ2-5	-	-	13
TGTGTCAGCAGCCAGGGTAGCGGGAGGGGCACAAATACGCAGTATTTT	CVSSQGSGRGTNTQYF	TRBV4-2	TRBJ2-3	-	TRBD2	16
TGTGCCAGCAGCCACGGACAGGGGACCTACGAGCAGTACTTC	CASSHGQGTYEQYF	TRBV6-1	TRBJ2-7	many	TRBD1	14
TGTGCCAGCAGTTACTCCCCCGGCGGGGGTGGGCTGTTTTTT	CASSYSPGGGGLFF	TRBV6-5	TRBJ1-4	few	-	14
TGTGTCAGCAGCTTAGGTGGAAACAATGAGCAGTTCTTC	CVSSLGGNNEQFF	TRBV11-1	TRBJ2-1	-	-	13
TGTGCCAGCGTAGAAGCTGGGAAGCAGTTCTTC	CASVEAGKQFF	TRBV12-3/TRBV12-4	TRBJ2-1	-	-	11
TGTACGAGCAGTGGTCGGGGGTCTAGCTACAGAGATACGCAGTATTTT	CTSSGRGSSYRDTQYF	TRBV2	TRBJ2-3	-	-	16
TGCAGTCCTGCAGGCTCGAACACCAGGGAGCTGTTTTTT	CSPAGSNTRELFF	TRBV20-1	TRBJ2-2	-	-	13
TGTGCCAGCATCACCAGGGCGCGGGTCACAGATACACATTATTTT	CASITRARVTDTHYF	TRBV11-2	TRBJ2-3	-	-	15
TGTGCTAGCAGTCCCGAGGATTCCTACGATGAGCAGTTCTTC	CASSPEDSYDEQFF	TRBV4-2	TRBJ2-1	-	-	14
TGTGCCATCAGCCTCGCCTACGAGCAGTACTTC	CAISLAYEQYF	TRBV7-2	TRBJ2-7	-	-	11
TGCAGTGTTAGGCATGGGGGCACCGGGGAGCTGTTTTTT	CSVRHGGTGELFF	TRBV20-1	TRBJ2-2	-	-	13
TGTGCCAGCAGTATGGTCCCCGGGAGGGCCCCGCGGGAGACCCAGTACTTC	CASSMVPGRAPRETQYF	TRBV11-2	TRBJ2-5	many	TRBD2	17
TGCGCCAACAGCCAAGATCTAATGGGTCTGGGCTCCTACAATAAGCAGTTCTTC	CANSQDLMGLGSYNKQFF	TRBV4-1	TRBJ2-1	-	-	18
TGTGCCAGCAGCCAAGATCACTCAGGGGTAGGGTCCAACACCATATATTTT	CASSQDHSGVGSNTIYF	TRBV4-2	TRBJ1-3	-	-	17
TGTACCAGCAGCTTAGCCCCCAACACAGATACGCAGTATTTT	CTSSLAPNTDTQYF	TRBV11-3	TRBJ2-3	once	-	14
TGTGCCAGCAGCCAAGAGGAGGGGCGGCAGTACTTC	CASSQEEGRQYF	TRBV11-2	TRBJ2-7	medium-sized	-	12
TGTGCCAGCAGCCCGGGACAGTATTCCTACGAGCAGTACTTC	CASSPGQYSYEQYF	TRBV7-9	TRBJ2-7	-	TRBD1	14
TGTGCCTGGAGTCCCGGGACAGGGAACACAGATACGCAGTTTTTT	CAWSPGTGNTDTQFF	TRBV30	TRBJ2-3	-	TRBD1	15
TGCAGTGCTACGGACAGCCCCTATGGCTACACCTTC	CSATDSPYGYTF	TRBV20-1	TRBJ1-2	few	-	12
TGTGCCAGCAGACAGGGACTAGCGGCTAGCACAGATACGCAGTATTTT	CASRQGLAASTDTQYF	TRBV6-6	TRBJ2-3	many	TRBD2	16
TGTGCCAGCAACTTTACCGGGACTAGCGGGAGGGAGCAGTTCTTC	CASNFTGTSGREQFF	TRBV5-5	TRBJ2-1	-	TRBD2	15
TGCGCCAGCAGCTCGGACCCCCCGGGCTCCTACAATGAGCAGTTCTTC	CASSSDPPGSYNEQFF	TRBV5-1	TRBJ2-1	-	-	16
TGTGCCAGCAGTTCGCACCAGGGGGCAAACTATGGCTACACCTTC	CASSSHQGANYGYTF	TRBV12-3/TRBV12-4	TRBJ1-2	many	TRBD1	15
TGCAGTCGACTTCCGGGACAGCGGGGGTATGATAAACTGTTTTTT	CSRLPGQRGYDKLFF	TRBV20-1	TRBJ1-4	-	TRBD1	15
TGTGCCAGCAGCCCCCGGACTAGCATGAGGGCTGAGCAGTTCTTC	CASSPRTSMRAEQFF	TRBV11-3	TRBJ2-1	-	TRBD2	15
TGTGCCACCAGTCGGGGACCCGCCCCTGGGGCCAACGTCCTGACTTTC	CATSRGPAPGANVLTF	TRBV24-1	TRBJ2-6	-	-	16
TGTGCCAGCAGTCCCCTGGGGGGAATAAGGAATCAGCCTCAGCATTTT	CASSPLGGIRNQPQHF	TRBV6-5	TRBJ1-5	-	-	16
TGTGCCAGCATCCTTAGAGGGGGTAGGAATGAGCAGTTCTTC	CASILRGGRNEQFF	TRBV6-1	TRBJ2-1	-	-	14
TGTGCCAGCAGACTCAGCGGAACAAGCACCGGGGAGCTGTTTTTT	CASRLSGTSTGELFF	TRBV7-9	TRBJ2-2	-	-	15
TGTGTCACCAGCCCGCCGGGGGCGTGGACCCAGTACTTC	CVTSPPGAWTQYF	TRBV24-1	TRBJ2-5	-	-	13
TGTGCCAGCAGTTCGGGGATAGAAAAACTGTTTTTT	CASSSGIEKLFF	TRBV28	TRBJ1-4	-	-	12
TGCGCCAGCAGCCTTTCCCGGACAGCAGCTAGCACAGATACGCAGTATTTT	CASSLSRTAASTDTQYF	TRBV5-1	TRBJ2-3	few	-	17
TGTGCTAGCAGCCCAAACGAACGAGTATACGTCTACAATGGGCAGTTCTTC	CASSPNERVYVYNGQFF	TRBV11-2	TRBJ2-1	-	-	17
TGCAGTGCTAGAGAAATCCGCTTAGCGGGGTGGGCAGATACGCAGTGTTTT	CSAREIRLAGWADTQCF	TRBV20-1	TRBJ2-3	-	TRBD2	17
TGTGCCACCAGTGATTATGGACCGAGGGGAAAGGAGGAGTTTTTC	CATSDYGPRGKEEFF	TRBV24-1	TRBJ2-1	-	-	15
TGTGCCAGCAGCTCCAATCGACTAGCCCAAGAGACCCAGTACTTC	CASSSNRLAQETQYF	TRBV12-3/TRBV12-4	TRBJ2-5	-	TRBD2	15
TGCAGTGCTATACTTCACGCCAGTACCTCCTACAATGAGCAGTTCTTC	CSAILHASTSYNEQFF	TRBV20-1	TRBJ2-1	-	-	16
TGTGCCAGCAGCTCCCCAAAACACGGGGGTAGCTCCTACAATGATCAGTTCTTC	CASSSPKHGGSSYNDQFF	TRBV11-3	TRBJ2-1	-	-	18
TGTGCCAGCAGTGGGGAGGCGCATCAGCCCCAGCATTTT	CASSGEAHQPQHF	TRBV2	TRBJ1-5	few	-	13
TGTGCCAGCAGGGACTTAAGGGGCGACACCGGGGAGCTGTTTTTT	CASRDLRGDTGELFF	TRBV6-1	TRBJ2-2	many	-	15
TGTGCTAGCAGTTACTCGAAGGGGACAGATACGCAGTATTTT	CASSYSKGTDTQYF	TRBV6-5	TRBJ2-3	-	-	14
TGTGCCAGCAGCTTAGGGCGGGCAGGAACTTATGAAAAACTGTTTTTT	CASSLGRAGTYEKLFF	TRBV11-2	TRBJ1-4	-	-	16
TGTGCGAGCAGCTTCGTTTCTCCCCCCCACAAAGAGCAGTTCTTC	CASSFVSPPHKEQFF	TRBV11-2	TRBJ2-1	-	-	15
TGTGCCAGCAGCCAAAATACGGGATATACTGAAGCTTTCTTT	CASSQNTGYTEAFF	TRBV14	TRBJ1-1	-	-	14
TGTGCCAGCAGCGGACAGGGGTGCGAACAGTATTTC	CASSGQGCEQYF	TRBV11-1	TRBJ2-7	few	TRBD1	12
TGTGCCAGCAGAGAAGGGAAGGGGCGTTATAATGAGCAGTTCTTC	CASREGKGRYNEQFF	TRBV5-4	TRBJ2-1	-	-	15
TGCGCCAGCAGTGATCTAGAGAGGGAAAATGAGCAGCTCTTC	CASSDLERENEQLF	TRBV10-2	TRBJ2-1	-	-	14
TGTGCCAGCAGCTTTACGACAGGGACAAAGATGACCCAGCACTTC	CASSFTTGTKMTQHF	TRBV11-2	TRBJ2-5	-	TRBD1	15
TGCAGTATTCACGGGCAGGGGGCCGATGGCTACACCTTC	CSIHGQGADGYTF	TRBV20-1	TRBJ1-2	-	TRBD1	13
TGTGCCAGTAGTTACTCCCGCGTCCGCGGCAGTACCTACAATGAGCAGTTCTTC	CASSYSRVRGSTYNEQFF	TRBV6-6	TRBJ2-1	-	-	18
TGTGCCAGCAGCCCTTATGGGAGGGGTCATGGCTACACCTTC	CASSPYGRGHGYTF	TRBV5-6	TRBJ1-2	few	-	14
TGTGCCAGTAGTATACGAGCGGGAGAAGATACGCAGTATTTT	CASSIRAGEDTQYF	TRBV19	TRBJ2-3	few	TRBD2	14
TGTGCCAGCAGTAGGCTCGGACTAGCGGGAATCGGGGACATTCAGTACTTC	CASSRLGLAGIGDIQYF	TRBV6-5	TRBJ2-4	many	TRBD2	17